A few counts support the clone carrying this TCR beta chain. Its antigen is still unknown. The sample is drawn from a study of beta chain features in type 1 diabetes. Findings of the study overall: A potential PCR bias toward shorter templates would be equal in patient and control samples. When Type 1 diabetes patients were examined, their TCRB CDR3s proved moderately but significantly shorter in all four CD4+ subsets. A closer apparent resemblance between naive, central memory and Treg TCRB repertoires was seen in patients than in healthy donors. There were fewer insertions and more deletions at the VDJ junctions of type 1 diabetes patients.

The CDR3 sequence is 13 residues long. Deletions cut 0 bases from V and 6 bases from J, with 8 bases between. Germline V CDR1 and CDR2: SGHDN, FVKESK. Expressed TCRB transcripts were sequenced because the entire RNA isolate underwent reverse transcription. Here immunoSEQ multiplex PCR was the method, and the copy in TCRdb shows in-frame clones only, minus some. The table records roughly 300,000 clones, 13% to 15% of them present only once. This chain joins TRBV14 and TRBJ1-2; no definite D call. Material: central memory CD4+ T cells from blood. The receptor was derived from a man younger than 45 in good health. CDR3 amino acids: CASSQDLGHGYTF. The CDR3, as DNA: TGTGCCAGCAGCCAAGATCTAGGGCATGGCTACACCTTC.